This record covers a single T cell receptor beta chain. From germline, CDR1 is SGHVS and CDR2 FNYEAQ. The germline V and J ends were trimmed by 5 bases and 2 bases, with 19 bases remaining between them. The CDR3 sequence is 16 residues long. This sample was taken from a study of blood T cell repertoires in COVID-19. Whole-study context: Some COVID-19 samples were acute and others convalescent; all came from the United States, Italy and Spain. T cells, B-cell-depleted T cells, or PBMCs supplied cDNA or gDNA.

Original analysis: Amplification with reference gene primers provided the estimates of nucleated cell counts. Using immunoSEQ multiplex PCR, the repertoire was profiled, and TCRdb retains in-frame clones only, with some absent. V and J calls and clone size follow that table, whereas D and trimming were derived from the DNA. The sample lists 75,000 to 80,000 clones, 88% seen once, with 8.5% to 9.5% in the top ten. The sample was peripheral blood. The sequence came from a human donor in a cohort sampled during active COVID-19. The chain recombines TRBV7-6 with TRBJ2-7; possible D gene TRBD1, 5 bases. The CDR3 region is CASSPRLDIRPYEQYF. DNA of the CDR3: TGTGCCAGCAGCCCCCGACTGGACATAAGGCCCTACGAGCAGTACTTC.